The present T cell receptor beta chain was sequenced within a study of cytomegalovirus exposure and HLA in healthy donors. Whole-study results and caveats: Among CMV-associated TCR beta chains, most appeared HLA-restricted in a later analysis.

To note about this clone: Its target is not known.

Both 60 Vbeta primers and 13 Jbeta primers went into the PCR. Here immunoSEQ multiplex PCR was the method, and the copy in TCRdb shows in-frame clones only, minus some. The table has approximately 140,000 clones, around 81% seen once; the top ten hold around 1.9%. This CDR3 comprises 13 residues. Germline CDR1 reads SGHNT; CDR2 reads YYREEE (reference sequence). V gave up 4 bases and J gave up 5 bases, with 10 bases separating them. V gene TRBV5-4 combines with J gene TRBJ2-1, with D unresolved. Sequenced input: PBMCs. The sequence derives from a woman between 45 and 65 years old in good health and CMV-seronegative. Written as DNA, the CDR3 is TGTGCCAGCAGCCCTGGAGCACACAATGAGCAGTTCTTC. It codes for CASSPGAHNEQFF.